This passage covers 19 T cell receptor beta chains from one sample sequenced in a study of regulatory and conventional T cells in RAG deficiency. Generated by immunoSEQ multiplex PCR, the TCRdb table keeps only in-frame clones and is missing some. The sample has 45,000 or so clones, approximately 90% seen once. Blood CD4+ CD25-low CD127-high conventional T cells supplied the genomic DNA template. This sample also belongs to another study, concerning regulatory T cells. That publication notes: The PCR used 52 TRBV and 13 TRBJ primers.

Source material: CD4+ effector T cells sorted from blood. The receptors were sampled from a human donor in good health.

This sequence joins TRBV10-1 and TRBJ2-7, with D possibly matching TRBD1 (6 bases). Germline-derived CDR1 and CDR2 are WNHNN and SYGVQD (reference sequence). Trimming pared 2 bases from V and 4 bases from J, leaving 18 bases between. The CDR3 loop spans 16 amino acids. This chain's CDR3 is CASSEVRTGNRYEQYF. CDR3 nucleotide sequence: TGCGCCAGCAGTGAGGTCCGAACAGGGAATAGGTACGAGCAGTACTTC.

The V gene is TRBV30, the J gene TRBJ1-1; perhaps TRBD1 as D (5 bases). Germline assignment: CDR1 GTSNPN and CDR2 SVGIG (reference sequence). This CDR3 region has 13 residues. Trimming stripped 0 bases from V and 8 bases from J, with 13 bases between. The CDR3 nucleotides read TGTGCCTGGAGTGTAAATGGGCGGACAGAAGCTTTCTTT. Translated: CAWSVNGRTEAFF.

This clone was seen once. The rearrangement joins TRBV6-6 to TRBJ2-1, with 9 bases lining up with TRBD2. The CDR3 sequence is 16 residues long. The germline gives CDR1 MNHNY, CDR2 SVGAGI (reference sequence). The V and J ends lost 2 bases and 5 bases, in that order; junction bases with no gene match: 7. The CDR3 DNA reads TGTGCCAGCAGTTACCGAGGCGGGGGGGGGAACAATGAGCAGTTCTTC. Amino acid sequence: CASSYRGGGGNNEQFF.

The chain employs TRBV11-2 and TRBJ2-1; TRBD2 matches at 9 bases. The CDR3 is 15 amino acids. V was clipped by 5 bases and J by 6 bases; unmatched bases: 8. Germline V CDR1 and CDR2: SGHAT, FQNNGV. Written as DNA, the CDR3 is TGTGCCAGCAGCCGTCGGGTAGCGGGGGTCAATGAGCAGTTCTTC. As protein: CASSRRVAGVNEQFF.

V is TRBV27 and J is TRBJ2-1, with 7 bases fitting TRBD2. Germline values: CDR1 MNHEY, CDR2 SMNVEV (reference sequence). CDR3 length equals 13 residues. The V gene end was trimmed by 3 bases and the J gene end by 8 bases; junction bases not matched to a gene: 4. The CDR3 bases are TGTGCCAGCAGTTTTACTAGCGTCTATGAGCAGTTCTTC. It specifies CASSFTSVYEQFF.

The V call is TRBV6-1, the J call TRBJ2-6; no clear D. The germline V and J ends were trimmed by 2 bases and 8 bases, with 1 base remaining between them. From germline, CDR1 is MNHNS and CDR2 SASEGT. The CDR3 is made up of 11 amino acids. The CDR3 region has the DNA TGTGCCAGCAGTGAACCCAACGTCCTGACTTTC. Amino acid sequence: CASSEPNVLTF.

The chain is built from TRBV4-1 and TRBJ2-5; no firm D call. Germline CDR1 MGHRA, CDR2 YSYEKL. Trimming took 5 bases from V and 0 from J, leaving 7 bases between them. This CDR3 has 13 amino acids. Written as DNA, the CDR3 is TGCGCCAGCAGCACAGAGCACCAAGAGACCCAGTACTTC. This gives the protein CASSTEHQETQYF.

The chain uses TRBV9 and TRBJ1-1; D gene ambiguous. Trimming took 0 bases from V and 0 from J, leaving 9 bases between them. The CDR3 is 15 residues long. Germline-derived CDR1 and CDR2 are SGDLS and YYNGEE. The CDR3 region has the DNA TGTGCCAGCAGCGTAGGCGTCTCAGTGAACACTGAAGCTTTCTTT. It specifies CASSVGVSVNTEAFF.

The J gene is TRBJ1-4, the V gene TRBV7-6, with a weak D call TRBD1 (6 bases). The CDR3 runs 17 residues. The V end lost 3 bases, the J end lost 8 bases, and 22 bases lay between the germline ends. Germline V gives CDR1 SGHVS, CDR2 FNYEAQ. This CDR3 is CASSLIEPGVGGEKLFF. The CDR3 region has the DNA TGTGCCAGCAGCTTGATAGAGCCAGGGGTAGGAGGGGAAAAACTGTTTTTT.

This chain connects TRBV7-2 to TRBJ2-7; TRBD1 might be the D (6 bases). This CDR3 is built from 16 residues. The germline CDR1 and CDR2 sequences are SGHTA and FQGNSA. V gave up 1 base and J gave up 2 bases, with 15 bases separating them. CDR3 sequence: CASSLGGRIAAYEQYF. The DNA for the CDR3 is TGTGCCAGCAGCTTAGGGGGGCGGATTGCAGCCTACGAGCAGTACTTC.

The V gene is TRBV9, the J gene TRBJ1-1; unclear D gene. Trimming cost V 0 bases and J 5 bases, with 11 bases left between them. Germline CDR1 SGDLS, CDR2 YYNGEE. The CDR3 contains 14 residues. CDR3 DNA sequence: TGTGCCAGCAGCGTAGGTGGAGAGAGAACTGAAGCTTTCTTT. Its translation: CASSVGGERTEAFF. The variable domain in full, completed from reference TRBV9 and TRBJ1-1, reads DSGVTQTPKHLITATGQRVTLRCSPRSGDLSVYWYQQSLDQGLQFLIQYYNGEERAKGNILERFSAQQFPDLHSELNLSSLELGDSALYFCASSVGGERTEAFFGQGTRLTVV.

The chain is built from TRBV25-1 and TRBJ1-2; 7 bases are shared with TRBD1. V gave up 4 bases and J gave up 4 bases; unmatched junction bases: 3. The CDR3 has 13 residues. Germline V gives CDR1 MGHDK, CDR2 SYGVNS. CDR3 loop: CASSGGTVYGYTF. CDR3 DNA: TGTGCCAGCAGTGGGGGGACAGTCTATGGCTACACCTTC.

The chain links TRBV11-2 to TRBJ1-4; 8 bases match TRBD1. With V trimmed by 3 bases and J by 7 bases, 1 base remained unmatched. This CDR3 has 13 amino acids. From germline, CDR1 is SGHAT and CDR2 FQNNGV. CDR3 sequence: CASSFTGGEKLFF. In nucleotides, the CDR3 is TGTGCCAGCAGCTTCACAGGGGGTGAAAAACTGTTTTTT.

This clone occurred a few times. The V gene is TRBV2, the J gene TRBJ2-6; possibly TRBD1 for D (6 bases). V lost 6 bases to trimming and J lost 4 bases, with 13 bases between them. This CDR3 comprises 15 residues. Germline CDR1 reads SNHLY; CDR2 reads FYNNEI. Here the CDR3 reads CASSRGSGGANVLTF. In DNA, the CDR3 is TGTGCCAGCAGCAGGGGCTCGGGAGGGGCCAACGTCCTGACTTTC.

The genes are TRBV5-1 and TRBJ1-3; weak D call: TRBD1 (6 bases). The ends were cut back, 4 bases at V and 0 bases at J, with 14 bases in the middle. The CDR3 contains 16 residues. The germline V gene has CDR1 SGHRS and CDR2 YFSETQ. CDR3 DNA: TGCGCCAGCAGCCAGACCGGGACACACTCTGGAAACACCATATATTTT. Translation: CASSQTGTHSGNTIYF.

CDR3 region: CASSQDFRTSGTYEQYF. CDR3 in DNA: TGTGCCAGCAGCCAAGATTTTCGGACTAGCGGGACTTACGAGCAGTACTTC. The genes are TRBV4-2 and TRBJ2-7; 12 bases are a match to TRBD2. Per germline, CDR1 LGHNA and CDR2 YNFKEQ. The CDR3 is 17 amino acids. V was clipped by 0 bases and J by 4 bases; unmatched bases: 7.

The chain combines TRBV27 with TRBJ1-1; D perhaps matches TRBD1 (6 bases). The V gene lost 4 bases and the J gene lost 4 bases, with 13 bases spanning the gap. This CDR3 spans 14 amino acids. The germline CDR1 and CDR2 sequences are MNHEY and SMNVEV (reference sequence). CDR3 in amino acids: CASSSTQGSTEAFF. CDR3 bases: TGTGCCAGCAGTTCCACACAGGGATCCACTGAAGCTTTCTTT.

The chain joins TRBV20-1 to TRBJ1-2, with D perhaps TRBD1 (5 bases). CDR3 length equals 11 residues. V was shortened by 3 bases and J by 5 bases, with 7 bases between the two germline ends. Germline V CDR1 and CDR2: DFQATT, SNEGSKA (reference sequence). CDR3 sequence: CSASSGYGYTF. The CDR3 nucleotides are TGCAGTGCTAGTTCAGGGTATGGCTACACCTTC.

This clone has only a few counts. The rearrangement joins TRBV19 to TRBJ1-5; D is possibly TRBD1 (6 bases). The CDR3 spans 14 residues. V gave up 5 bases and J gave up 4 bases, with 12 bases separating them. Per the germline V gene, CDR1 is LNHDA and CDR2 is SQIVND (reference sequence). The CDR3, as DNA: TGTGCCAGTAGTGATGCGACAGGAAATCAGCCCCAGCATTTT. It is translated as CASSDATGNQPQHF.